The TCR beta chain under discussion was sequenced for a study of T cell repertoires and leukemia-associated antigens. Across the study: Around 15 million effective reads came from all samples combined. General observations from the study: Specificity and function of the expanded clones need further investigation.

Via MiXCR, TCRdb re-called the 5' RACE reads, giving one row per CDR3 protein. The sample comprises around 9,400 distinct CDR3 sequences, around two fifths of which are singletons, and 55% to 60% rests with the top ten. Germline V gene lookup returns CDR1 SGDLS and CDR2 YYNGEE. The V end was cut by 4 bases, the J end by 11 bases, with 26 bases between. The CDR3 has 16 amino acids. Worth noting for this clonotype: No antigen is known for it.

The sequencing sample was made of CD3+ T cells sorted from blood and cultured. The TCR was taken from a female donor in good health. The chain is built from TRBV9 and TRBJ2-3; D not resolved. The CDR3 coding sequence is TGTGCCAGCAGCCCCTCCGGTTTCAGCTCCTACAATGAGCAGTATTTT. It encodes CASSPSGFSSYNEQYF.